These T cell receptor beta chains were read from a single sample in a study of T-cell memory formation after mild COVID-19. TCRdb used MiXCR to reprocess the 5' RACE reads, holding one entry per CDR3 protein. The sample holds some 45,000 distinct CDR3 sequences; roughly a quarter are singletons and the top ten take roughly two fifths. Sequenced sample: PBMCs or a T cell subset sorted from them (not recorded which). All receptors derive from a man younger than 35 who had mild COVID-19 (a few samples of this study predate the infection). Cell type and time point are not known. Both conserved end residues are part of each CDR3. The order of the fields is V gene, J gene, CDR3 length, D gene, clone size, CDR3 protein, CDR3 DNA. D genes are given only for firm matches. The listing skips clone size in some rows; elsewhere it reads once, few, many or a size class.

V gene: TRBV12-5; J gene: TRBJ2-3; CDR3 length: 14; D gene: -; clone size: many; CDR3 protein: CASGPPQGEDTQYF; CDR3 DNA: TGTGCTAGTGGCCCCCCACAGGGTGAAGATACGCAGTATTTT
V gene: TRBV5-1; J gene: TRBJ1-1; CDR3 length: 15; D gene: TRBD1; clone size: -; CDR3 protein: CASSAGTGSYTEAFF; CDR3 DNA: TGCGCCAGCAGCGCCGGGACAGGGTCCTACACTGAAGCTTTCTTT
V gene: TRBV9; J gene: TRBJ2-7; CDR3 length: 15; D gene: -; clone size: -; CDR3 protein: CASSSNTGYGYEQYF; CDR3 DNA: TGTGCCAGCAGCAGCAATACAGGGTACGGATACGAGCAGTACTTC
V gene: TRBV5-1; J gene: TRBJ2-1; CDR3 length: 16; D gene: TRBD2; clone size: few; CDR3 protein: CASSGLAGGGYNEQFF; CDR3 DNA: TGCGCCAGCAGTGGACTAGCGGGGGGTGGCTACAATGAGCAGTTCTTC
V gene: TRBV6-6; J gene: TRBJ1-6; CDR3 length: 16; D gene: TRBD1; clone size: few; CDR3 protein: CASSPLDRGRNSPLHF; CDR3 DNA: TGTGCCAGCAGTCCCCTGGACAGGGGGCGGAATTCACCCCTCCACTTT
V gene: TRBV4-1; J gene: TRBJ2-3; CDR3 length: 15; D gene: TRBD2; clone size: few; CDR3 protein: CASSQTGGLTDTQYF; CDR3 DNA: TGCGCCAGCAGCCAAACGGGGGGGCTAACAGATACGCAGTATTTT
V gene: TRBV11-2; J gene: TRBJ2-3; CDR3 length: 14; D gene: -; clone size: few; CDR3 protein: CASSPRWAVVTQYF; CDR3 DNA: TGTGCCAGCAGCCCCCGATGGGCGGTAGTTACGCAGTATTTT
V gene: TRBV24-1; J gene: TRBJ1-4; CDR3 length: 13; D gene: TRBD1; clone size: few; CDR3 protein: CATPTGRSEKLFF; CDR3 DNA: TGTGCCACCCCGACAGGGCGTTCTGAAAAACTGTTTTTT
V gene: TRBV11-2; J gene: TRBJ2-2; CDR3 length: 12; D gene: -; clone size: many; CDR3 protein: CACTRGDGELFF; CDR3 DNA: TGTGCCTGCACTCGCGGGGACGGGGAGCTGTTTTTT
V gene: TRBV11-2; J gene: TRBJ2-7; CDR3 length: 15; D gene: TRBD1; clone size: -; CDR3 protein: CASSQGQSRSYEQYF; CDR3 DNA: TGTGCCAGCAGCCAGGGACAGTCCCGCTCCTACGAGCAGTACTTC
V gene: TRBV7-2; J gene: TRBJ2-1; CDR3 length: 18; D gene: TRBD2; clone size: -; CDR3 protein: CASSPAAALADSYNEQFF; CDR3 DNA: TGTGCCAGCAGCCCCGCCGCGGCACTAGCGGACTCCTACAATGAGCAGTTCTTC
V gene: TRBV20-1; J gene: TRBJ2-1; CDR3 length: 17; D gene: -; clone size: few; CDR3 protein: CSAQETFSRTLNNEQFF; CDR3 DNA: TGCAGTGCCCAGGAAACGTTTTCTCGGACATTGAACAATGAGCAGTTCTTC
V gene: TRBV15; J gene: TRBJ1-1; CDR3 length: 14; D gene: -; clone size: -; CDR3 protein: CATSGHRVNTEAFF; CDR3 DNA: TGTGCCACCAGCGGACACAGGGTGAACACTGAAGCTTTCTTT
V gene: TRBV6-2/TRBV6-3; J gene: TRBJ2-2; CDR3 length: 14; D gene: -; clone size: -; CDR3 protein: CASSFSTNTGELFF; CDR3 DNA: TGTGCCAGCAGTTTTAGCACGAACACCGGGGAGCTGTTTTTT
V gene: TRBV5-1; J gene: TRBJ2-1; CDR3 length: 16; D gene: -; clone size: -; CDR3 protein: CASSLALGGTLNEQFF; CDR3 DNA: TGCGCCAGCAGCTTGGCTCTCGGGGGCACGCTCAATGAGCAGTTCTTC
V gene: TRBV23-1; J gene: TRBJ2-7; CDR3 length: 12; D gene: -; clone size: few; CDR3 protein: CASSQSHYEQYF; CDR3 DNA: TGCGCCAGCAGTCAATCGCACTACGAGCAGTACTTC
V gene: TRBV29-1; J gene: TRBJ2-5; CDR3 length: 13; D gene: -; clone size: -; CDR3 protein: CSVETGRPETQYF; CDR3 DNA: TGCAGCGTGGAGACAGGACGCCCTGAGACCCAGTACTTC
V gene: TRBV5-1; J gene: TRBJ1-2; CDR3 length: 15; D gene: TRBD1; clone size: few; CDR3 protein: CASSVTGTGIWGYTF; CDR3 DNA: TGCGCCAGCAGCGTCACCGGGACAGGGATCTGGGGCTACACCTTC
V gene: TRBV7-9; J gene: TRBJ1-2; CDR3 length: 15; D gene: -; clone size: -; CDR3 protein: CASSLASGTPDGYTF; CDR3 DNA: TGTGCCAGCAGCTTAGCTTCGGGGACACCTGATGGCTACACCTTC
V gene: TRBV5-1; J gene: TRBJ2-1; CDR3 length: 15; D gene: TRBD2; clone size: few; CDR3 protein: CASSRGLAGNNEQFF; CDR3 DNA: TGCGCCAGCAGCCGGGGACTAGCGGGGAACAATGAGCAGTTCTTC
V gene: TRBV20-1; J gene: TRBJ1-5; CDR3 length: 15; D gene: TRBD1; clone size: few; CDR3 protein: CSARDPTGWAQPQHF; CDR3 DNA: TGCAGTGCTAGAGATCCGACAGGGTGGGCTCAGCCCCAGCATTTT
V gene: TRBV7-3; J gene: TRBJ2-3; CDR3 length: 15; D gene: -; clone size: -; CDR3 protein: CASSLMGGAADTQYF; CDR3 DNA: TGTGCCAGCAGCTTAATGGGGGGCGCCGCAGATACGCAGTATTTT
V gene: TRBV4-1; J gene: TRBJ2-3; CDR3 length: 11; D gene: -; clone size: -; CDR3 protein: CASSRKDTQYF; CDR3 DNA: TGCGCCAGCAGCCGGAAGGATACGCAGTATTTT
V gene: TRBV15; J gene: TRBJ2-1; CDR3 length: 17; D gene: TRBD2; clone size: -; CDR3 protein: CATSRVTSGGIYNEQFF; CDR3 DNA: TGTGCCACCAGCAGAGTGACTAGCGGGGGAATCTACAATGAGCAGTTCTTC